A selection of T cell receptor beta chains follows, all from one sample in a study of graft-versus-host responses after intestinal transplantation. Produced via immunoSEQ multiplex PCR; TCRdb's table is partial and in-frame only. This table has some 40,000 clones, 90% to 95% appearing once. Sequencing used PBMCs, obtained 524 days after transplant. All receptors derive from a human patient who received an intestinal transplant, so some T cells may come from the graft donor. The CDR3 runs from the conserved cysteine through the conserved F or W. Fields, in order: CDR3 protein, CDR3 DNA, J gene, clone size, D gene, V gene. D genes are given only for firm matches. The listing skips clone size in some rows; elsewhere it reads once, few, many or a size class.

CDR3 protein: CASSQDYYRPSYEQYF
CDR3 DNA: TGCGCCAGCAGCCAAGATTATTACAGGCCCTCCTACGAGCAGTACTTC
J gene: TRBJ2-7
clone size: NA
D gene: NA
V gene: TRBV4-3

CDR3 protein: CASSQEAGQETQYF
CDR3 DNA: TGCGCCAGCAGCCAAGAGGCGGGACAAGAGACCCAGTACTTC
J gene: TRBJ2-5
clone size: NA
D gene: NA
V gene: TRBV4-1

CDR3 protein: CASNPIAGSSYEQYF
CDR3 DNA: TGTGCCAGCAACCCTATAGCGGGGAGCTCCTACGAGCAGTACTTC
J gene: TRBJ2-7
clone size: NA
D gene: TRBD2
V gene: TRBV5-4

CDR3 protein: CASSFYAGGLQANEQFF
CDR3 DNA: TGTGCCAGCAGCTTCTACGCTGGGGGATTACAGGCCAATGAGCAGTTCTTC
J gene: TRBJ2-1
clone size: NA
D gene: NA
V gene: TRBV5-6

CDR3 protein: CASSSGTGETQYF
CDR3 DNA: TGTGCCAGCAGCTCAGGGACCGGGGAGACCCAGTACTTC
J gene: TRBJ2-5
clone size: NA
D gene: NA
V gene: TRBV7-9

CDR3 protein: CASSAVYRVLRGVEPQHF
CDR3 DNA: TGCGCCAGCAGCGCTGTTTACAGGGTCCTGCGGGGAGTTGAGCCCCAGCATTTT
J gene: TRBJ1-5
clone size: NA
D gene: NA
V gene: TRBV5-1

CDR3 protein: CASSAQGAYGYTF
CDR3 DNA: TGCGCCAGCAGTGCCCAGGGGGCCTATGGCTACACCTTC
J gene: TRBJ1-2
clone size: NA
D gene: TRBD1
V gene: TRBV5-1

CDR3 protein: CASSARGPGYEQYF
CDR3 DNA: TGTGCCAGCAGTGCCCGGGGACCAGGCTACGAGCAGTACTTC
J gene: TRBJ2-7
clone size: NA
D gene: NA
V gene: TRBV6-5

CDR3 protein: CASSWGTEAFF
CDR3 DNA: TGTGCCAGCAGCTGGGGCACTGAAGCTTTCTTT
J gene: TRBJ1-1
clone size: NA
D gene: NA
V gene: TRBV6-1

CDR3 protein: CASSYSRLAGNYEQFF
CDR3 DNA: TGTGCCAGCAGTTACTCCCGACTAGCGGGGAACTATGAGCAGTTCTTC
J gene: TRBJ2-1
clone size: NA
D gene: TRBD2
V gene: TRBV6-5

CDR3 protein: CASSLGQSGTDTQYF
CDR3 DNA: TGTGCCAGCAGCTTAGGACAGTCCGGCACAGATACGCAGTATTTT
J gene: TRBJ2-3
clone size: NA
D gene: NA
V gene: TRBV5-4

CDR3 protein: CASSEKGVGGRGEKLFF
CDR3 DNA: TGTGCCAGCAGTGAAAAAGGGGTTGGAGGGAGAGGTGAAAAACTGTTTTTT
J gene: TRBJ1-4
clone size: NA
D gene: NA
V gene: TRBV6-1

CDR3 protein: CASSLEGTSGRGTQETQYF
CDR3 DNA: TGCGCCAGCAGCTTGGAAGGGACTAGCGGGAGGGGGACCCAAGAGACCCAGTACTTC
J gene: TRBJ2-5
clone size: few
D gene: TRBD2
V gene: TRBV5-1

CDR3 protein: CASSLVQGGNEQFF
CDR3 DNA: TGCGCCAGCAGCTTGGTTCAGGGGGGGAATGAGCAGTTCTTC
J gene: TRBJ2-1
clone size: NA
D gene: NA
V gene: TRBV5-1

CDR3 protein: CASSQQGSGTEAFF
CDR3 DNA: TGTGCCAGCAGCCAACAGGGATCGGGGACTGAAGCTTTCTTT
J gene: TRBJ1-1
clone size: NA
D gene: NA
V gene: TRBV4-2

CDR3 protein: CASSLRQGARAYEQYF
CDR3 DNA: TGTGCCAGCAGCTTAAGACAGGGGGCAAGGGCTTACGAGCAGTACTTC
J gene: TRBJ2-7
clone size: NA
D gene: TRBD1
V gene: TRBV7-6

CDR3 protein: CSVASSGVRETQYF
CDR3 DNA: TGCAGCGTTGCGTCTAGCGGGGTGAGGGAGACCCAGTACTTC
J gene: TRBJ2-5
clone size: NA
D gene: TRBD2
V gene: TRBV29-1

CDR3 protein: CASSLDGWGTDNSPLHF
CDR3 DNA: TGTGCCAGCAGTTTAGATGGTTGGGGGACAGATAATTCACCCCTCCACTTT
J gene: TRBJ1-6
clone size: NA
D gene: TRBD1
V gene: TRBV28

CDR3 protein: CASSLVGGGLGRNTEAFF
CDR3 DNA: TGCGCCAGCAGCTTGGTAGGAGGGGGACTAGGGAGGAACACTGAAGCTTTCTTT
J gene: TRBJ1-1
clone size: NA
D gene: NA
V gene: TRBV5-1

CDR3 protein: CASSYPKDEQFF
CDR3 DNA: TGTGCCAGCAGCTATCCGAAGGATGAGCAGTTCTTC
J gene: TRBJ2-1
clone size: NA
D gene: NA
V gene: TRBV7-9

CDR3 protein: CAKEPAVGYNEQFF
CDR3 DNA: TGTGCCAAGGAACCCGCGGTTGGTTACAATGAGCAGTTCTTC
J gene: TRBJ2-1
clone size: once
D gene: NA
V gene: TRBV7-2

CDR3 protein: CASRPGTGRETQYF
CDR3 DNA: TGTGCCAGCAGGCCCGGGACAGGGCGAGAGACCCAGTACTTC
J gene: TRBJ2-5
clone size: once
D gene: TRBD1
V gene: TRBV2